The present TCR beta chain was sequenced within a study of blood T cell repertoires in COVID-19 (dated by TCRdb to the early 2020s). With respect to the entire study: Samples covering the acute and convalescent phases of COVID-19 were provided by collaborators in the United States, Italy and Spain. The prospective study material was composed of cDNA or gDNA derived from T cells, B-cell-depleted T cells, or PBMCs. The dataset comprised deeply sampled blood TCRbeta repertoires from subjects exposed to, actively infected with, or recovered from COVID-19. The repertoires were released in a freely available public database intended as a resource for research on the immune response to SARS-CoV-2. The samples were drawn from the first 160 participants of the ongoing ImmuneRACE study and from 1,254 subjects provided by 6 global collaborators. Nearly every sample came with metadata listing a de-identified subject ID, COVID-19 status, age in years and sex. Where available, HLA class I and class II types were obtained from metadata supplied by the sample provider rather than from assay-based typing.

The immunoSEQ Assay, a bias-controlled multiplex PCR, was used to amplify TCRbeta CDR3 regions from genomic DNA. Per the source publication's procedure: The number of nucleated cells in each sample was estimated from the amplification of reference gene primers within the assay. To quantify the absolute abundance of each unique TCRbeta CDR3 rearrangement, sequence reads were collapsed and filtered. For each sample, productive Simpson clonality was calculated as the square root of Simpson's diversity index across productive rearrangements. TCRdb carries this immuneACCESS record with in-frame sequences only. Its versions omit some clonotypes, under half of them owing to an unresolved V gene in the studies checked, with the rest unexplained. V, J and clone size derive from that table, while D and trimming were established from the DNA sequence. For this sample the table gives about 170,000 clones, of which roughly 80% were detected only once. The ten top clones hold 14% of the sample.

What the study reported, not specific to this receptor: Clinical and demographic metadata were provided uncurated, with the amount varying by source and participant.

Remarks on this clone: The antigen this receptor binds is unknown. No quality values exist for individual bases; no much larger clone is one base distant.

At one collaborating source in Seattle, patients were enrolled during active infection and were followed longitudinally through the course of disease. The collaborating institutions used their own protocols to collect whole blood in K2EDTA tubes. For TCRbeta analysis, collaborators shipped samples as frozen whole blood, isolated PBMCs, or DNA extracted from either of those sample types. CDR3 length: 12 amino acids, cysteine to phenylalanine. The CDR3 DNA has 36 bases and is translated from base 1. CDR1 and CDR2, per the germline V gene, are SQVTM and ANQGSEA. The junction shows trimming of 8 bases on V and 1 base on J, plus 8 bases between the germline ends.

Sequencing input: peripheral blood. The receptor was isolated from a woman aged 70 to 79 with COVID-19, enrolled during active disease. The chain couples TRBV29-1 to TRBJ2-2, with a weak D call of TRBD2 (5 bases match). The nucleotide sequence is given as TGCAGCTTCCGGGAGAACACCGGGGAGCTGTTTTTT. Translation gives CSFRENTGELFF.